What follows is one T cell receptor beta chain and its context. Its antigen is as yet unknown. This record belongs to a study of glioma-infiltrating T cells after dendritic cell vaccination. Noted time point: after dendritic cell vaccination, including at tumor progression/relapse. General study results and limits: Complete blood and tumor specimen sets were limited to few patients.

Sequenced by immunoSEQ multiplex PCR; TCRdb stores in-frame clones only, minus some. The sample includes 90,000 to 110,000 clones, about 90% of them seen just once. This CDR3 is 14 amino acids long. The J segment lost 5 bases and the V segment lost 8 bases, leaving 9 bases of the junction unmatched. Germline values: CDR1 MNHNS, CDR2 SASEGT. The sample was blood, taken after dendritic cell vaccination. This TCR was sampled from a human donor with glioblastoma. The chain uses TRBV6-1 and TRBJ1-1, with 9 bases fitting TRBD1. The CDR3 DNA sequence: TGTGCCAGCGCCTGGGACAGGGTGGGAACTGAAGCTTTCTTT. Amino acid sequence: CASAWDRVGTEAFF.